Presented here are 11 T cell receptor beta chains from one specimen sequenced in a study of CD8+ T cells in alopecia areata. Sample treatment: oral pan-JAK inhibitor, 5-10 mg twice daily. TCR sequencing used cDNA made by reverse transcription of extracted RNA. The data were produced by immunoSEQ multiplex PCR, yet TCRdb's version contains in-frame clones alone and is incomplete. This table holds roughly 150,000 clones, roughly 50% found once. The sequenced sample was CD8+ T cells sorted from blood, obtained at week 4, from a patient treated with tofacitinib. The source of these receptors is a human donor with alopecia areata.

The V gene is TRBV9, the J gene TRBJ2-1, with TRBD2 as a possible D gene (7 bases). Trimming took off 0 bases at V and 10 bases at J, with 17 bases between the two ends. CDR1 is SGDLS, CDR2 YYNGEE, per germline. There are 15 residues in the CDR3. The DNA for the CDR3 is TGTGCCAGCAGCGTAGGGGGGGGGCCCCGGGGAGAGCAGTTCTTC. This translates into CASSVGGGPRGEQFF.

Only a few counts were recorded for this clone. The chain couples TRBV6-6 to TRBJ2-5, with 8 positions matching TRBD2. Germline V lookup: CDR1 MNHNY, CDR2 SVGAGI (reference sequence). There are 16 residues in the CDR3. V lost 6 bases and J lost 3; bases outside the gene matches: 12. The DNA for the CDR3 is TGTGCCAGCAGCCCCAGAGCGGGGGCGGACAAAGAGACCCAGTACTTC. It specifies CASSPRAGADKETQYF.

This sequence joins TRBV19 and TRBJ1-6; D gene ambiguous. This CDR3 is built from 15 residues. Trimming left V 5 bases short and J 7 bases short, with 15 bases between. Germline V gene lookup returns CDR1 LNHDA and CDR2 SQIVND (reference sequence). The chain's CDR3 is CASSFTSEANSPLHF. In DNA form, the CDR3 reads TGTGCCAGTAGTTTCACTTCCGAGGCGAATTCACCCCTCCACTTT.

This clone was found once. This chain connects TRBV7-6 to TRBJ2-6; no clear D. Germline assignment: CDR1 SGHVS and CDR2 FNYEAQ. V gave up 6 bases and J gave up 1 base, with 7 bases separating them. The CDR3 is 14 residues long. Here the CDR3 DNA reads TGTGCCAGCAGAGACTTATCTGGGGCCAACGTCCTGACTTTC. This sequence encodes CASRDLSGANVLTF.

The chain links TRBV29-1 to TRBJ1-2; 9 bases match TRBD1. The V and J ends lost 7 bases and 2 bases, in that order; junction bases with no gene match: 5. CDR3 size: 13 residues. The germline V gene encodes CDR1 SQVTM and CDR2 ANQGSEA. The CDR3 reads CSGRTGENYGYTF. CDR3 nucleotides: TGCAGCGGGCGGACAGGGGAGAACTATGGCTACACCTTC.

The J gene is TRBJ2-5, the V gene TRBV2; 9 nucleotides agree with TRBD1. V gave up 6 bases and J gave up 4 bases; unmatched junction bases: 9. This CDR3 contains 15 residues. Germline V gene lookup returns CDR1 SNHLY and CDR2 FYNNEI. The chain's CDR3 is CASSSQGAGVETQYF. The CDR3 DNA reads TGTGCCAGCAGCTCACAGGGGGCTGGTGTAGAGACCCAGTACTTC.

The chain recombines TRBV5-6 with TRBJ2-5, with TRBD1 matching 8 bases. V trimming: 2 bases; J trimming: 5 bases; junction bases outside the gene matches: 5. Germline V lookup: CDR1 SGHDT, CDR2 YYEEEE. This CDR3 region has 14 residues. The CDR3 is CASSFGRGQETQYF. The DNA of the CDR3 is TGTGCCAGCAGCTTCGGCAGGGGGCAGGAGACCCAGTACTTC.

The rearrangement links TRBV7-8 to TRBJ1-2; 9 nucleotides line up with TRBD1. This CDR3 spans 15 amino acids. Germline V CDR1 and CDR2: SGHVS, FQNEAQ. Unmatched junction bases numbered 7, after V lost 5 bases and J lost 3 bases. The CDR3 is CASSLGQGDYYGYTF. CDR3 coding DNA: TGTGCCAGCAGCCTGGGACAGGGAGATTACTATGGCTACACCTTC.

CDR3: CSVAGLAERSYEQYF. The CDR3 region has the DNA TGCAGCGTCGCGGGACTAGCGGAACGATCCTACGAGCAGTACTTC. The chain carries TRBV29-1 and TRBJ2-7; 11 bases align to TRBD2. Germline V CDR1 and CDR2: SQVTM, ANQGSEA. Germline trimming cut 6 bases from V and 1 base from J; bases unmatched to any gene: 8. CDR3 length: 15 amino acids.

V is TRBV9 and J is TRBJ2-5; D is unclear. Germline loops: CDR1 SGDLS, CDR2 YYNGEE. This CDR3 has 11 amino acids. V was cut by 4 bases and J by 9 bases, with 10 bases left in between. CDR3 amino acids: CASSNRKAQYF. CDR3 nucleotides: TGTGCCAGCAGCAACCGGAAGGCCCAGTACTTC.

The V and J genes are TRBV25-1 and TRBJ1-4; maybe TRBD1 (6 bases). Trimming pared 4 bases from V and 0 bases from J, leaving 12 bases between. CDR3 length equals 16 residues. Germline V CDR1 and CDR2: MGHDK, SYGVNS. As DNA, the CDR3 is TGTGCCAGCAGTGGAACAGGGAGTGCAACTAATGAAAAACTGTTTTTT. Translation gives CASSGTGSATNEKLFF.